This entry concerns a single TCR beta chain. These data come from a study of T-cell memory formation after mild COVID-19. In TCRdb, the 5' RACE reads were re-called with MiXCR into one record per CDR3 protein. The table shows 200,000 to 250,000 distinct CDR3 sequences, with over 9.5% occurring only once. The CDR3 runs to 15 residues. Germline CDR1 is SGHVS and CDR2 is FNYEAQ. V dropped 1 base and J dropped 2 bases, with 11 bases sitting between them. The V gene is TRBV7-6, the J gene TRBJ2-5; possible D gene TRBD2, 5 bases. Sequencing input: PBMCs or a T cell subset sorted from them (not recorded which). This receptor was obtained from a man younger than 35 who had mild COVID-19 (a few samples of this study predate the infection). Cell type and time point are not known. CDR3 bases: TGTGCCAGCAGCTTAGGAGGTACTAGGCAAGAGACCCAGTACTTC. It translates to CASSLGGTRQETQYF.